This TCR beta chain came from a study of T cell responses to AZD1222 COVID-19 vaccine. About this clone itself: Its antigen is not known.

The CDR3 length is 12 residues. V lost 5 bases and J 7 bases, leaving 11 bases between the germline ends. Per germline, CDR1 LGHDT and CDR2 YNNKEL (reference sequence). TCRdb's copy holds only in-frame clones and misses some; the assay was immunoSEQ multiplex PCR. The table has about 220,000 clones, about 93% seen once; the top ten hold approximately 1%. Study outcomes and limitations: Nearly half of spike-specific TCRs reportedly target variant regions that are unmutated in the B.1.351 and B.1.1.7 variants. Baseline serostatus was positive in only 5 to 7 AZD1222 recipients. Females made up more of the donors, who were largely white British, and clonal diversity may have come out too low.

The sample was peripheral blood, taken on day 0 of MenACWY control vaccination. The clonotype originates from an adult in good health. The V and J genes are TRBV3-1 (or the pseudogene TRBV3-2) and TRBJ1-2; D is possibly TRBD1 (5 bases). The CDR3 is CASSGGVRGYTF. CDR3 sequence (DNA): TGTGCCAGCAGCGGAGGGGTCCGTGGCTACACCTTC.